The T cell receptor beta chain described here comes from a study of human T cells and chemical hapten exposure. Turning to the study itself: Each patient's scalp received weekly diphenylcyclopropenone throughout the roughly 25-week study. Broader study findings: Controls formed significantly fewer large CDR3 similarity clusters than expanded TCRs did. Sensitization with DPC brought no change to TCRs above 1 in 1000 in frequency.

About this clonotype itself: The antigen remains undetermined.

TCRdb reprocessed the RACE reads with MiXCR, giving one entry per CDR3 protein. Of some 38,000 distinct CDR3 sequences listed, around a tenth are singletons. Indicated time point: patch test 3, about 24 weeks after DPC sensitization. The treatment here: therapeutic diphenylcyclopropenone sensitization with weekly scalp DPC. The authors extracted total RNA from unfractionated whole blood. The CDR3 loop spans 13 amino acids. Trimming cost V 4 bases and J 1 base, with 10 bases left between them. The germline V gene has CDR1 SQVTM and CDR2 ANQGSEA. The starting material was whole blood, obtained in connection with sensitization to the hapten diphenylcyclopropenone (DPC). This rearrangement joins TRBV29-1 to TRBJ1-1; D unresolved. This TCR derives from a man aged 50 to 60 with alopecia areata. Some clones in this sample may be carry-over from other donors' samples. This CDR3 reads CSVVWGGNTEAFF. CDR3 bases: TGCAGCGTTGTTTGGGGAGGGAACACTGAAGCTTTCTTT.